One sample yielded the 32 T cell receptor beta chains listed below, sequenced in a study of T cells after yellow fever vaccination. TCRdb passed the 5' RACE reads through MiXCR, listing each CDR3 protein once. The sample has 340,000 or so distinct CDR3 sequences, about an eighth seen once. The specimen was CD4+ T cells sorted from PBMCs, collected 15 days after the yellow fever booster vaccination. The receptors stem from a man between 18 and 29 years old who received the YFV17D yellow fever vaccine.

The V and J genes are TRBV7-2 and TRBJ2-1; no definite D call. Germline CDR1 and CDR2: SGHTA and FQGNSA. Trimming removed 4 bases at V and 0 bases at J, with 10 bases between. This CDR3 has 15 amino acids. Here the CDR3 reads CASSSDQSSYNEQFF. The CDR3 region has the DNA TGTGCCAGCAGCTCCGACCAGAGCTCCTACAATGAGCAGTTCTTC.

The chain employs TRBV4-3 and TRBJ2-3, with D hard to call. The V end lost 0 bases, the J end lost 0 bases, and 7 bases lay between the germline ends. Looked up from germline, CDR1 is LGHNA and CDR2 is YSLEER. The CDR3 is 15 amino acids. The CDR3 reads CASSQDPASTDTQYF. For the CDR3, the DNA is TGCGCCAGCAGCCAAGATCCGGCGAGCACAGATACGCAGTATTTT.

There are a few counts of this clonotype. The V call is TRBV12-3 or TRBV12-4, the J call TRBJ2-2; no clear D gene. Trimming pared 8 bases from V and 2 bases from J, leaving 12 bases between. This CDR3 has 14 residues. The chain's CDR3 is CASREQQNTGELFF. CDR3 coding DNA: TGTGCCAGCCGTGAACAACAAAACACCGGGGAGCTGTTTTTT.

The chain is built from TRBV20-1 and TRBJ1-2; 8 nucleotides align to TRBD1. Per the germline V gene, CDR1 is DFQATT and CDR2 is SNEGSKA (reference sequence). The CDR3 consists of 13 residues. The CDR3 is CMAGGNGYYGYTF. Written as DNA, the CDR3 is TGCATGGCAGGGGGCAACGGGTACTATGGCTACACCTTC.

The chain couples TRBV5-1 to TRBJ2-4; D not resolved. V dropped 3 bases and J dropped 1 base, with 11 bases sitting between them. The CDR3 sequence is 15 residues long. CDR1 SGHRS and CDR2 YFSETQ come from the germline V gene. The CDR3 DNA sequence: TGCGCCAGCAGCTACGGTGATGGGGCCAAAAACATTCAGTACTTC. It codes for CASSYGDGAKNIQYF.

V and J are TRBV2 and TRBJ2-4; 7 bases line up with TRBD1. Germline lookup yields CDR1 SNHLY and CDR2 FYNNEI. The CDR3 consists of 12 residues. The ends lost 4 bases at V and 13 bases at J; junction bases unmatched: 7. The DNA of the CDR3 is TGTGCCAGCAGTGCCGAGGGGACAGCCCAGTACTTC. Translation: CASSAEGTAQYF. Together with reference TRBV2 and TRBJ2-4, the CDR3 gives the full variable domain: EPEVTQTPSHQVTQMGQEVILRCVPISNHLYFYWYRQILGQKVEFLVSFYNNEISEKSEIFDDQFSVERPDGSNFTLKIRSTKLEDSAMYFCASSAEGTAQYFGAGTRLSVL.

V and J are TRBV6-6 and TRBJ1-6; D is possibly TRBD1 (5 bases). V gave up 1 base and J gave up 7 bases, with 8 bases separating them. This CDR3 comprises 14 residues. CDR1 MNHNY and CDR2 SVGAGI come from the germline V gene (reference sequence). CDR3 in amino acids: CASSYWGENSPLHF. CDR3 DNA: TGTGCCAGCAGTTACTGGGGGGAAAATTCACCCCTCCACTTT.

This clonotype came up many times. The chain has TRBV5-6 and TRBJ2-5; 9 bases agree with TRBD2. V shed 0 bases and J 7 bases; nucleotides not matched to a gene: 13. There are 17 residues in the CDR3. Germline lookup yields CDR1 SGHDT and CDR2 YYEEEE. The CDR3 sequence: CASSLGRSSGDRGTQYF. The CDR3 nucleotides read TGTGCCAGCAGCTTGGGGCGGTCTAGCGGGGACCGGGGGACCCAGTACTTC.

The CDR3 bases are TGCGCCAGCAGCTTGAAAACGTCGCTAGCGGGGGCAGCGAACACCGGGGAGCTGTTTTTT. Translating gives CASSLKTSLAGAANTGELFF. The chain combines TRBV5-1 with TRBJ2-2; 10 bases line up with TRBD2. The CDR3 is 20 amino acids. Germline CDR1 and CDR2: SGHRS and YFSETQ. The V segment lost 1 base and the J segment 0 bases; nucleotides outside the gene matches: 12. Supplemented by reference TRBV5-1 and TRBJ2-2, the full variable domain reads KAGVTQTPRYLIKTRGQQVTLSCSPISGHRSVSWYQQTPGQGLQFLFEYFSETQRNKGNFPGRFSGRQFSNSRSEMNVSTLELGDSALYLCASSLKTSLAGAANTGELFFGEGSRLTVL.

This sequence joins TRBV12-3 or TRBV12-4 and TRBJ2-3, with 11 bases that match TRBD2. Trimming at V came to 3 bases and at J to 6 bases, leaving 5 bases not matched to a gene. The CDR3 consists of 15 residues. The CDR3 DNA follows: TGTGCCAGCAGTTTCTTAGCGGGGGGGATCGATACGCAGTATTTT. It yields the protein CASSFLAGGIDTQYF.

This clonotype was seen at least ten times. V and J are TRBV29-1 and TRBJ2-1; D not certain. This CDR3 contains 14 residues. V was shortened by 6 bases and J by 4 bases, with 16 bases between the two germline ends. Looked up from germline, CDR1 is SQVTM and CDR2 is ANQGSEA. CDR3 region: CSVPTNSQYNEQFF. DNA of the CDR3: TGCAGCGTCCCCACGAACAGCCAGTACAATGAGCAGTTCTTC.

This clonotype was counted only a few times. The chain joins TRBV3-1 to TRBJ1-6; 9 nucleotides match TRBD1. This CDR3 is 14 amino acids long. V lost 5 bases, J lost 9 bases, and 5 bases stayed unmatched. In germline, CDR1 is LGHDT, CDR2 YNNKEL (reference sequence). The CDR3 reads CASSAGTGISPLHF. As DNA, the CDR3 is TGTGCCAGCAGCGCCGGGACAGGGATTTCACCCCTCCACTTT. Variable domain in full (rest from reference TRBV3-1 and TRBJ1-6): DTAVSQTPKYLVTQMGNDKSIKCEQNLGHDTMYWYKQDSKKFLKIMFSYNNKELIINETVPNRFSPKSPDKAHLNLHINSLELGDSAVYFCASSAGTGISPLHFGNGTRLTVT.

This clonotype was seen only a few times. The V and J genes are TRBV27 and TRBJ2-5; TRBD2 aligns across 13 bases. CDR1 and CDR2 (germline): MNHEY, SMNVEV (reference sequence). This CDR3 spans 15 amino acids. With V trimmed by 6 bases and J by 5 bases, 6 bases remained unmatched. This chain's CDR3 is CASSSLAGGLETQYF. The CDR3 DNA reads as TGTGCCAGCAGCTCACTAGCGGGGGGGCTGGAGACCCAGTACTTC.

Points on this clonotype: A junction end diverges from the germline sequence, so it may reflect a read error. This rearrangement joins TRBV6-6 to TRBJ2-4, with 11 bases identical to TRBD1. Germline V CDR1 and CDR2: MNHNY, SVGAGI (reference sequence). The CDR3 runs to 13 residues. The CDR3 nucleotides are TGTGCCAGCACCTCCGGGACAGGGGGTTACGGGTTCTTC. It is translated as CASTSGTGGYGFF.

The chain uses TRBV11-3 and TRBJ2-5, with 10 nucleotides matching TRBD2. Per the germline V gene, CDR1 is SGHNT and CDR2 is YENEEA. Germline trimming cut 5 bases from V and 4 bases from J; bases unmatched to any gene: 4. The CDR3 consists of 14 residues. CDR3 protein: CASSPERGGETQYF. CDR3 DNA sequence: TGTGCCAGCAGCCCTGAGCGGGGGGGAGAGACCCAGTACTTC.

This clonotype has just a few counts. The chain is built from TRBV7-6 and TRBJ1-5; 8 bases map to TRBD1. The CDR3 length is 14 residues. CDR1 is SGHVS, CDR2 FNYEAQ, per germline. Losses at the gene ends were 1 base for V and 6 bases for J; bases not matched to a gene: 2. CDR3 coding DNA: TGTGCCAGCAGCTTAGAGACAGGGGTTCAGCCCCAGCATTTT. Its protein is CASSLETGVQPQHF. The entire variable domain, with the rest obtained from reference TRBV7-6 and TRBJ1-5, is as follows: GAGVSQSPRYKVTKRGQDVALRCDPISGHVSLYWYRQALGQGPEFLTYFNYEAQQDKSGLPNDRFSAERPEGSISTLTIQRTEQRDSAMYRCASSLETGVQPQHFGDGTRLSIL.

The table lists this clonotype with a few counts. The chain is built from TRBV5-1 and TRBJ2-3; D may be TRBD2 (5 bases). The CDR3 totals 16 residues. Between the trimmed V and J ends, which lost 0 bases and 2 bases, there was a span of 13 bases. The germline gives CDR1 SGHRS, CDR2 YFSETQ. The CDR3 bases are TGCGCCAGCAGCTTGGGGACTCCCATAACCACAGATACGCAGTATTTT. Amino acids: CASSLGTPITTDTQYF.

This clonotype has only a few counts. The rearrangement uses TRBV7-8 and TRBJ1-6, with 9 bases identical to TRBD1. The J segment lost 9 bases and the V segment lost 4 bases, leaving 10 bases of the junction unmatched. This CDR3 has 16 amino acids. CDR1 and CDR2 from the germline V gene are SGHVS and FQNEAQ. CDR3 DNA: TGTGCCAGCAGCTCCAACCCCGGGACAGGGCTTTCACCCCTCCACTTT. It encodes CASSSNPGTGLSPLHF.

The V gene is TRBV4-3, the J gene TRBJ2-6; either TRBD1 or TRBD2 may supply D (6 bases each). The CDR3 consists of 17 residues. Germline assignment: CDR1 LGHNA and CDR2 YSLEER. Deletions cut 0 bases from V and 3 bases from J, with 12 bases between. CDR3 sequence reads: CASSQDWGAGGANVLTF. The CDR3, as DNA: TGCGCCAGCAGCCAAGATTGGGGGGCTGGTGGGGCCAACGTCCTGACTTTC.

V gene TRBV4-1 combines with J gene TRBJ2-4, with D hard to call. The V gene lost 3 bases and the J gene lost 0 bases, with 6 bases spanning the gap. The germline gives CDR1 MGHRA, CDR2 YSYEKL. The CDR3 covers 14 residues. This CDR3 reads CASSQPLAKNIQYF. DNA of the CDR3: TGCGCCAGCAGCCAGCCCCTAGCCAAAAACATTCAGTACTTC.

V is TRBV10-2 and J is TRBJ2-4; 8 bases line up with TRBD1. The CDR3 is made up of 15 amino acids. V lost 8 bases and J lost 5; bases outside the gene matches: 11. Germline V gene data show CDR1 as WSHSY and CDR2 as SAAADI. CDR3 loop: CASGTRGLGQNIQYF. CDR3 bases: TGCGCCAGCGGGACCAGGGGGCTGGGGCAAAACATTCAGTACTTC.

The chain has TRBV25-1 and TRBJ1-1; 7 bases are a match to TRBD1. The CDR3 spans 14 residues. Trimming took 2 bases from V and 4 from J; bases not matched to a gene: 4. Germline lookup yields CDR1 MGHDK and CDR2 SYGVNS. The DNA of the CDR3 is TGTGCCAGCAGTGAACAGGGGGTTGGCACTGAAGCTTTCTTT. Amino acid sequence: CASSEQGVGTEAFF. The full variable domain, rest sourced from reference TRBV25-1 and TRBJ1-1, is EADIYQTPRYLVIGTGKKITLECSQTMGHDKMYWYQQDPGMELHLIHYSYGVNSTEKGDLSSESTVSRIRTEHFPLTLESARPSHTSQYLCASSEQGVGTEAFFGQGTRLTVV.

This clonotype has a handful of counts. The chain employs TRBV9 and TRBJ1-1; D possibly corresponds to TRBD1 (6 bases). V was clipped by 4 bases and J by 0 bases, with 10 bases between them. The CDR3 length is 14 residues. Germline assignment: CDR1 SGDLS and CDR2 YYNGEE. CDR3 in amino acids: CASSRGQMNTEAFF. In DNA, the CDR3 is TGTGCCAGCAGCCGTGGACAGATGAACACTGAAGCTTTCTTT.

DNA for the CDR3: TGTGCCATCAGGAATGGACTAGCTTCGAGATTCGAGCAGTACTTC. This sequence encodes CAIRNGLASRFEQYF. The chain has TRBV10-3 and TRBJ2-7, with TRBD2 matching over 8 bases. There are 15 residues in the CDR3. V was clipped by 6 bases and J by 6 bases; unmatched bases: 13. Looked up from germline, CDR1 is ENHRY and CDR2 is SYGVKD.

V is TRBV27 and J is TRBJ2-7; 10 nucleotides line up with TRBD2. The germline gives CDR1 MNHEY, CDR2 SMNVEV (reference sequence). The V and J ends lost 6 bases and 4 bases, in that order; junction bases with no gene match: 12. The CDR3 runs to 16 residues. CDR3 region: CASSRGGVAGGYEQYF. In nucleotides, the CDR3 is TGTGCCAGCAGCCGAGGTGGTGTAGCGGGGGGTTACGAGCAGTACTTC.

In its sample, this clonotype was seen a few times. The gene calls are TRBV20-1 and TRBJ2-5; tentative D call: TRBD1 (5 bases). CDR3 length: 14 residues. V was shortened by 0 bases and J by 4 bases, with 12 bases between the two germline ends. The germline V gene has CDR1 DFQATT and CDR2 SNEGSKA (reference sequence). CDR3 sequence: CSARESWGRETQYF. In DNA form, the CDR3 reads TGCAGTGCTAGAGAATCCTGGGGCCGAGAGACCCAGTACTTC.

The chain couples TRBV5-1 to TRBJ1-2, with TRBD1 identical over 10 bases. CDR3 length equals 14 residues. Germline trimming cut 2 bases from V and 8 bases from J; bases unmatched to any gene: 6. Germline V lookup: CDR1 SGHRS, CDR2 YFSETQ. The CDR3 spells CASSFGTGESGYTF. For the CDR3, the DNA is TGCGCCAGCAGCTTCGGGACAGGGGAGTCCGGCTACACCTTC.

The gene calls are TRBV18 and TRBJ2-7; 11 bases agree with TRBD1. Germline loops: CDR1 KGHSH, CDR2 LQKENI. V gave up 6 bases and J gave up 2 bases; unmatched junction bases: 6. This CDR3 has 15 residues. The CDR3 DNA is TGTGCCAGCTCGGACGGGACAGGGGGGACCTACGAGCAGTACTTC. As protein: CASSDGTGGTYEQYF.

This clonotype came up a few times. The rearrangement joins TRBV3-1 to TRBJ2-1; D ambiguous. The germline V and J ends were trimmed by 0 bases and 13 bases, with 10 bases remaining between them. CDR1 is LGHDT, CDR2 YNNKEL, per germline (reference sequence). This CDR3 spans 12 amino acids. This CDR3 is CASSQESRHQFF. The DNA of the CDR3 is TGTGCCAGCAGCCAAGAGTCGAGACATCAGTTCTTC.

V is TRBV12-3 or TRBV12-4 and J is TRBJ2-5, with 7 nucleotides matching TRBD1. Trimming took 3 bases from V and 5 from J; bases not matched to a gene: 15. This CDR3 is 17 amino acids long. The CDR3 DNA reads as TGTGCCAGCAGTTTTCCCGACTTGACAGGGTTTAGGGAGACCCAGTACTTC. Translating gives CASSFPDLTGFRETQYF.

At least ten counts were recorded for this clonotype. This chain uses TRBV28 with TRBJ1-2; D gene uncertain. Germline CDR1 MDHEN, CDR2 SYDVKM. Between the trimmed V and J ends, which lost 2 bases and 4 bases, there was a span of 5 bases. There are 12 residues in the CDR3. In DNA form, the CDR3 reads TGTGCCAGCAGTTTACGGGCCTATGGCTACACCTTC. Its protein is CASSLRAYGYTF.

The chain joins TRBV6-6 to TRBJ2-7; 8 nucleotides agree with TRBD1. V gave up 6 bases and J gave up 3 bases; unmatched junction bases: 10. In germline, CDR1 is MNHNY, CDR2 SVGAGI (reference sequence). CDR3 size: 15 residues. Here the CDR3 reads CASSSPGQANYEQYF. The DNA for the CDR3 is TGTGCCAGCAGCTCACCGGGACAGGCAAACTACGAGCAGTACTTC.